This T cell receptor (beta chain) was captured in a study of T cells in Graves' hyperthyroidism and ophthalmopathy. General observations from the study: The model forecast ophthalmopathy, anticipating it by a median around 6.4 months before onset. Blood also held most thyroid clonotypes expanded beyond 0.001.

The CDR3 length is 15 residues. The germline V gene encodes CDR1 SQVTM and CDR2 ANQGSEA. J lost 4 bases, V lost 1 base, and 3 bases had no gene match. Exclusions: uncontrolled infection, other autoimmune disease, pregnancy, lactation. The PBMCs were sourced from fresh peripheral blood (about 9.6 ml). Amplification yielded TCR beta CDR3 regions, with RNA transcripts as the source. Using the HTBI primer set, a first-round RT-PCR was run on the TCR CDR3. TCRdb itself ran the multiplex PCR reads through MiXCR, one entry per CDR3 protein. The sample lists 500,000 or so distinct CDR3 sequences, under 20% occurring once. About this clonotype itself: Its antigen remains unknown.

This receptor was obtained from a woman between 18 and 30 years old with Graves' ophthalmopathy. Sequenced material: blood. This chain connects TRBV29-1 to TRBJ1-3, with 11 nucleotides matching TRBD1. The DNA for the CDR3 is TGCAGCGTTGAAGGGACAGGGGGCGAGGGAAACACCATATATTTT. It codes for CSVEGTGGEGNTIYF. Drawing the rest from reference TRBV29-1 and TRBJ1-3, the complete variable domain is SAVISQKPSRDICQRGTSLTIQCQVDSQVTMMFWYRQQPGQSLTLIATANQGSEATYESGFVIDKFPISRPNLTFSTLTVSNMSPEDSSIYLCSVEGTGGEGNTIYFGEGSWLTVV.